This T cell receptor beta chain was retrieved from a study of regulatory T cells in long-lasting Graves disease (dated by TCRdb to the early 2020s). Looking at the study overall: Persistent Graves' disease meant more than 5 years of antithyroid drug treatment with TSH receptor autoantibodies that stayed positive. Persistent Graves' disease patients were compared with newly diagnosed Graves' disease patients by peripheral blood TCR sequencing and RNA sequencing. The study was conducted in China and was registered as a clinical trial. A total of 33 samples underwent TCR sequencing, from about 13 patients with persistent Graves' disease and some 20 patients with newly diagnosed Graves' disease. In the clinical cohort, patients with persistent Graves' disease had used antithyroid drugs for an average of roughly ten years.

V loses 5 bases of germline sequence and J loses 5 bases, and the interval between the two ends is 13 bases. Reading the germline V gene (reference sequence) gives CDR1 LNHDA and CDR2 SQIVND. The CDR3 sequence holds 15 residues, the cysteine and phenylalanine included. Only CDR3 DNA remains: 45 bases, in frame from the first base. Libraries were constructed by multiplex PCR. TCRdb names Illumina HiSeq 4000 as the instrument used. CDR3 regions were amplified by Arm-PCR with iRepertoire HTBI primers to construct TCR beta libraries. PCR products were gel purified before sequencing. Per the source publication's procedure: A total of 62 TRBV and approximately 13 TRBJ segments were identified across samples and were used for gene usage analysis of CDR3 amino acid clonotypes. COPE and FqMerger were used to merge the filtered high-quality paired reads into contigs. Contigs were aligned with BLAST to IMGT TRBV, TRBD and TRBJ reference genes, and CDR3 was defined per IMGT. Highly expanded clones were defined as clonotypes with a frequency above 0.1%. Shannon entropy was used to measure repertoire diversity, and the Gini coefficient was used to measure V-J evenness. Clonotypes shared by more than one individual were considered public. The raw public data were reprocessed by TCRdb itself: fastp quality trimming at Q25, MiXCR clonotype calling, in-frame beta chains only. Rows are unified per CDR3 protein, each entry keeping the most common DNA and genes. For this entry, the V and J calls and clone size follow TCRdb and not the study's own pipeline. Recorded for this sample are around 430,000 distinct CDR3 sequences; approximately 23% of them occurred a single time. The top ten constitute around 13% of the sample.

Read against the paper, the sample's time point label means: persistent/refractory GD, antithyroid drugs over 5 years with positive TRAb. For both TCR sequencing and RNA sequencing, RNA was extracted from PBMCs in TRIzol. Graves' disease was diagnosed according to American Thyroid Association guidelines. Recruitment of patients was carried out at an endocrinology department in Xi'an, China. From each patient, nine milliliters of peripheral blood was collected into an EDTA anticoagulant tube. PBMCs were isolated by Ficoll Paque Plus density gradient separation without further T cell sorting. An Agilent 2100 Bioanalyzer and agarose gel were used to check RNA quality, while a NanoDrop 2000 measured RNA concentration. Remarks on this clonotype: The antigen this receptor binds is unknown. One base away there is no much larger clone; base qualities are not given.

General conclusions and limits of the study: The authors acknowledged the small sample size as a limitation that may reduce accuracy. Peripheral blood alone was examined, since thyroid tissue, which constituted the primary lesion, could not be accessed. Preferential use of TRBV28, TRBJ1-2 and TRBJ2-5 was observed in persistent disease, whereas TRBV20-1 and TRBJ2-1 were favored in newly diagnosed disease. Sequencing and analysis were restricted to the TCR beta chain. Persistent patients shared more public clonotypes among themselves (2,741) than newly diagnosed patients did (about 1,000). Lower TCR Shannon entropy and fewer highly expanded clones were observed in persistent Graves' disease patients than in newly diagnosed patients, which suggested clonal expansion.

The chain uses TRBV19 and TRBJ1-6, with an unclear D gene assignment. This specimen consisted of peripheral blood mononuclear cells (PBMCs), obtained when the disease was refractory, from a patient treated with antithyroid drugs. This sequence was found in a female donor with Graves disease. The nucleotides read TGTGCCAGTAGTTATCAAAGCGGGGATAATTCACCCCTCCACTTT. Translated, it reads CASSYQSGDNSPLHF.